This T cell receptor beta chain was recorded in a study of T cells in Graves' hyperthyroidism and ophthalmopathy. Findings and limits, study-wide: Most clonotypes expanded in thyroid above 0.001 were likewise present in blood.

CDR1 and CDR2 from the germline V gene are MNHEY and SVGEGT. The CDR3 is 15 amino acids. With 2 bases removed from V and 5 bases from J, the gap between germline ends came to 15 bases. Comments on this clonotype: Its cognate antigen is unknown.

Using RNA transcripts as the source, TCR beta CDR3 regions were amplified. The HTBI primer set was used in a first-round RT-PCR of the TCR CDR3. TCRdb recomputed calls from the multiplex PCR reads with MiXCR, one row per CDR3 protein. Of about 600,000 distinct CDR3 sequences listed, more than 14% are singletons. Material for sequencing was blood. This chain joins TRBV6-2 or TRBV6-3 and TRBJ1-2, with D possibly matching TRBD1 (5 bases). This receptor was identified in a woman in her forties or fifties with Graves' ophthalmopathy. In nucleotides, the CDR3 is TGTGCCAGCAGTTACCAGGAGGGGCGGCGGTATGGCTACACCTTC. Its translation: CASSYQEGRRYGYTF.